Listed here is a single TCR beta chain. Its target is unknown. These data originate in a study of OX40 agonist ivuxolimab in advanced cancers. Study-level findings and limits: Clonal expansion from baseline to week 6 occurred in both CD4+ and CD8+ T cells.

With V trimmed by 3 bases and J by 9 bases, 11 bases remained unmatched. Germline V gene lookup returns CDR1 SEHNR and CDR2 FQNEAQ (reference sequence). The CDR3 covers 17 residues. TCRdb's copy holds only in-frame clones and misses some; the assay was immunoSEQ multiplex PCR. Of 70,000 to 95,000 clones listed, 80% to 95% were seen once; the top ten hold 0.95% to 1.2%. The receptor comes from an adult with an advanced solid tumor such as melanoma, head and neck, liver or kidney cancer. J is TRBJ2-2 and V is TRBV7-9; 12 nucleotides line up with TRBD2. Sequenced material: CD4+ or CD8+ T cells sorted from blood, taken in a trial of the OX40 agonist ivuxolimab. The CDR3 is CASSFLTSGSDIRELFF. The CDR3 DNA reads TGTGCCAGCAGCTTTCTGACTAGCGGGAGTGATATTAGGGAGCTGTTTTTT.